The source of this T cell receptor (beta chain) is a study of persistence of HIV-infected CD4 T cells. V was pared by 2 bases and J by 1 base, with 6 bases between. This CDR3 is built from 13 residues. Looked up from germline, CDR1 is MNHNY and CDR2 is SVGAGI (reference sequence). Sequencing used immunoSEQ version 4 in survey mode. Data came from immunoSEQ multiplex PCR; TCRdb stores just in-frame clones and leaves some out. This table holds around 39,000 clones, about 89% found once. Cells were stimulated nonspecifically with anti-CD3/anti-CD28 magnetic beads. Sorting of responding CD4+ T cells relied on upregulated CD40 ligand together with CD69. Comment on this clone: Its antigen is as yet unknown.

This chain uses TRBV6-6 with TRBJ2-7; TRBD1 is a possible D gene (6 bases). The material was CD4+ T cells sorted from PBMCs after approximately 19-hour stimulation, obtained from a patient who received antiretroviral therapy. This sequence originates from an adult man with HIV who was CMV-seropositive. CDR3 sequence: CASSYDRSYEQYF. For the CDR3, the DNA is TGTGCCAGCAGTTACGACAGGTCCTACGAGCAGTACTTC.